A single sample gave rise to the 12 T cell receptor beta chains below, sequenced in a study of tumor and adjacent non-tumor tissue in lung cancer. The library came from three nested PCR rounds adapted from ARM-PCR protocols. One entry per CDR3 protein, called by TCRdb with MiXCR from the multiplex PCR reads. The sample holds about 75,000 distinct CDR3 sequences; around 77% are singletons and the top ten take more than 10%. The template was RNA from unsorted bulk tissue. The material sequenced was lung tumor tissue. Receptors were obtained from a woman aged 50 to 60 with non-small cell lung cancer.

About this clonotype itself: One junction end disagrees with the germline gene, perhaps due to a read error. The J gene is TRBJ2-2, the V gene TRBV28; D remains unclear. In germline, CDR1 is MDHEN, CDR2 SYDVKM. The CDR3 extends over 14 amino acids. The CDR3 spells CANSPTSAAAELFF. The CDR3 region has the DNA TGTGCCAACAGTCCGACAAGCGCGGCCGCGGAGCTGTTTTTT.

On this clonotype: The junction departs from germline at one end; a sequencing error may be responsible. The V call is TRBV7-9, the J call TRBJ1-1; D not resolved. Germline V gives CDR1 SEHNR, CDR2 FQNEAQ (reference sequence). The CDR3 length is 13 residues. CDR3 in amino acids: CASNLTLNTEAFF. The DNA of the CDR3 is TGTGCCAGCAACTTGACCCTGAACACCGAAGCTTTCTTT. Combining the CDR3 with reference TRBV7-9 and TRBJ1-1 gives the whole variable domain DTGVSQNPRHKITKRGQNVTFRCDPISEHNRLYWYRQTLGQGPEFLTYFQNEAQLEKSRLLSDRFSAERPKGSFSTLEIQRTEQGDSAMYLCASNLTLNTEAFFGQGTRLTVV.

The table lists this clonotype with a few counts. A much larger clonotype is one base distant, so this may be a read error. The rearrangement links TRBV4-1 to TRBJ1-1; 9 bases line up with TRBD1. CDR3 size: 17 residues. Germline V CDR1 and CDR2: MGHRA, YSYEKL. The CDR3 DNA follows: TGCACCAACAGCCAAGTGGCCCGTCGGACAGGGGACACTGAAGCTTTCTTT. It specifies CTNSQVARRTGDTEAFF.

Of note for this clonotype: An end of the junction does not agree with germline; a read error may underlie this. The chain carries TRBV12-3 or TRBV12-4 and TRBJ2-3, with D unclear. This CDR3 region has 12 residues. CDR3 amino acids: CVSSSVTDTQYF. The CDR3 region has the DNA TGTGTCAGCAGTTCTGTCACAGATACGCAGTATTTT.

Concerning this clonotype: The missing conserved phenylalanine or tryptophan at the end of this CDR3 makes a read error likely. CDR3 sequence: CASIRRTSGEGGTDTQYS. Written as DNA, the CDR3 is TGCGCCAGCATTCGACGGACTAGCGGGGAGGGGGGGACAGATACGCAGTATTCT. The V gene is TRBV10-1, the J gene TRBJ2-3; 12 bases line up with TRBD2. Germline CDR1 reads WNHNN; CDR2 reads SYGVQD (reference sequence). Unmatched junction bases numbered 14, after V lost 7 bases and J lost 3 bases. The CDR3 runs 18 residues.

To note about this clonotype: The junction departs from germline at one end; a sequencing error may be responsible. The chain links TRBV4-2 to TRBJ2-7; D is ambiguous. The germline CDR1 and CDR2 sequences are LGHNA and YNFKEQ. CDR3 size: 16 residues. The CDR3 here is CASYQDRTFSSYGQYF. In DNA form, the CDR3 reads TGTGCCAGCTACCAAGATAGGACCTTCAGCTCCTACGGGCAGTACTTC.

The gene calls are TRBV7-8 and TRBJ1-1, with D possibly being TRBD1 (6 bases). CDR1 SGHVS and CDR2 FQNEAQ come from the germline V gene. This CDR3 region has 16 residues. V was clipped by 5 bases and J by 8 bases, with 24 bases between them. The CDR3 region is CASSGGARLLITEAFF. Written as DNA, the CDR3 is TGTGCCAGCAGCGGGGGGGCACGGTTATTGATCACCGAAGCTTTCTTT.

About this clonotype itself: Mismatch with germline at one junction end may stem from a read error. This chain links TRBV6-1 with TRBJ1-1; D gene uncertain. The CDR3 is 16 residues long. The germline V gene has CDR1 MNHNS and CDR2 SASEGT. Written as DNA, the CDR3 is TGTGCGAGCAGTGACCACTGGGAAAGGGTGAACACTGAAGCTTTCTTT. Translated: CASSDHWERVNTEAFF.

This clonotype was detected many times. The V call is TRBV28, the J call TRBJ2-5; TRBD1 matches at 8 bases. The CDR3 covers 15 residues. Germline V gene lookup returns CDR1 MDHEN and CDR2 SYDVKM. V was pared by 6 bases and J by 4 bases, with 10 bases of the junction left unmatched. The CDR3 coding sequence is TGTGCCAGCAGGGGGGCAGGGGGCGAAACAGAGACCCAGTACTTC. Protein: CASRGAGGETETQYF.

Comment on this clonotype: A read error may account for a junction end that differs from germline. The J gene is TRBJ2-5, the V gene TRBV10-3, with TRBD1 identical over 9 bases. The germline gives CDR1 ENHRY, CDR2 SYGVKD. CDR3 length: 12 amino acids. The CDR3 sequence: CATTGGQETQCF. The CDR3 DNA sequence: TGTGCCACCACAGGGGGCCAAGAGACCCAGTGCTTC.

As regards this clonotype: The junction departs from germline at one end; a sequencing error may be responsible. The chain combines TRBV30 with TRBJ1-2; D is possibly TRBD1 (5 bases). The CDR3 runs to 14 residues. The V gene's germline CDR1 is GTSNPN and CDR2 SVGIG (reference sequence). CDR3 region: CAWTASRALPGYAF. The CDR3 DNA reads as TGTGCCTGGACTGCGAGCAGGGCATTGCCCGGCTACGCCTTC.

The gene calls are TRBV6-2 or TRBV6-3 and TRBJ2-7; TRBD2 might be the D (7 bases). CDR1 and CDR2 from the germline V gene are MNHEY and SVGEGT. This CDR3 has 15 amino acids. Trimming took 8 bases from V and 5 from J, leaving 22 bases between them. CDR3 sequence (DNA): TGTGCCAGCCAGCTACCTGGACGGGGGGCCAACGAGCAGTACTTC. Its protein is CASQLPGRGANEQYF.